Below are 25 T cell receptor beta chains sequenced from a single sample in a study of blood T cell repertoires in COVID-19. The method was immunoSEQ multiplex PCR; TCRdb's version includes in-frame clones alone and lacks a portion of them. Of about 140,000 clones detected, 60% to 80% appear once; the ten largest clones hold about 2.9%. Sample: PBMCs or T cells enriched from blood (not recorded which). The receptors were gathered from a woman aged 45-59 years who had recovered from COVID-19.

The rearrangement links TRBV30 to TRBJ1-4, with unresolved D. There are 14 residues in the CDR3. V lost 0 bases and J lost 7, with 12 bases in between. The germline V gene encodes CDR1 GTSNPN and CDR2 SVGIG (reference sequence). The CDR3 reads CAWSVLGLGEKLFF. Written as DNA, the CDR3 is TGTGCCTGGAGTGTACTAGGGCTGGGTGAAAAACTGTTTTTT.

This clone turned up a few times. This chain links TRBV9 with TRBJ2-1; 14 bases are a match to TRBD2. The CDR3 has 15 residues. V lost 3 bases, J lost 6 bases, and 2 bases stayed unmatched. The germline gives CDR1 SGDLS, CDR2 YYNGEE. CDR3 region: CASSATSGGANEQFF. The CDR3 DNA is TGTGCCAGCAGCGCGACTAGCGGGGGGGCCAATGAGCAGTTCTTC.

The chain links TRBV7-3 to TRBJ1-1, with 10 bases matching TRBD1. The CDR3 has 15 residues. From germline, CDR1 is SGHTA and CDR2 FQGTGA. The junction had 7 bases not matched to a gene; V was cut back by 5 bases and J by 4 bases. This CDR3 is CASSKTDRGLTEAFF. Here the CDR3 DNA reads TGTGCCAGCAGCAAAACCGACAGGGGGCTCACTGAAGCTTTCTTT.

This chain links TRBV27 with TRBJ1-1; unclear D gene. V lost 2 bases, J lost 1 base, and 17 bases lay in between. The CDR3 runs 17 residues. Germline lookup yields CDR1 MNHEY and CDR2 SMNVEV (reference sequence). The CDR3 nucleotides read TGTGCCAGCAGTTTAGGTGGTCGGGAGTCAAGGAACACTGAAGCTTTCTTT. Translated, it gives CASSLGGRESRNTEAFF.

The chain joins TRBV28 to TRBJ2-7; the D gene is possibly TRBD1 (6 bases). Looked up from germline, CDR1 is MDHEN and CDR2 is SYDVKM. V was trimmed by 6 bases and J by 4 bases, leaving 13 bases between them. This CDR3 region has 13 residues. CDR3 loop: CASSLSGVYEQYF. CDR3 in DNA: TGTGCCAGCAGCCTGTCAGGGGTTTACGAGCAGTACTTC.

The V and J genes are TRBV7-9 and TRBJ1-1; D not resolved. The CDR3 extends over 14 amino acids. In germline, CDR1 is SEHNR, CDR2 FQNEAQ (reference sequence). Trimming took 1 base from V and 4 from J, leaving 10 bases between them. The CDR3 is CASSLGGGGTEAFF. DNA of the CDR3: TGTGCCAGCAGCTTAGGGGGAGGTGGCACTGAAGCTTTCTTT. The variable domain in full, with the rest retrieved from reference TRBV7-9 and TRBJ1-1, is DTGVSQNPRHKITKRGQNVTFRCDPISEHNRLYWYRQTLGQGPEFLTYFQNEAQLEKSRLLSDRFSAERPKGSFSTLEIQRTEQGDSAMYLCASSLGGGGTEAFFGQGTRLTVV.

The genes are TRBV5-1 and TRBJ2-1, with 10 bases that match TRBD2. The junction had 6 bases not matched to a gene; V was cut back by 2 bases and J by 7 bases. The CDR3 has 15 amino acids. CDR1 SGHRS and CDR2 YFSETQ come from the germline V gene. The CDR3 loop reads CASSLQRGGLNEQFF. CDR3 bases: TGCGCCAGCAGCTTACAGCGGGGGGGCCTAAATGAGCAGTTCTTC.

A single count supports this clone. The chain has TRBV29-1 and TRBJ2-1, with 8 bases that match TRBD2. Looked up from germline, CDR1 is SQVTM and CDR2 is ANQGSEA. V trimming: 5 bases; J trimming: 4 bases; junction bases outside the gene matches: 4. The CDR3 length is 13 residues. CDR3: CSVPGLEYNEQFF. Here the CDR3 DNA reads TGCAGCGTTCCGGGACTAGAGTACAATGAGCAGTTCTTC.

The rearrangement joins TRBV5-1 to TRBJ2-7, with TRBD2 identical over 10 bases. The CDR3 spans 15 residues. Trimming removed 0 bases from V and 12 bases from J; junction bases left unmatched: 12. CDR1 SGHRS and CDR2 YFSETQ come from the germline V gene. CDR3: CASSLEGTSVFSLYF. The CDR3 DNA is TGCGCCAGCAGCTTGGAAGGGACTAGCGTTTTCTCGTTGTACTTC.

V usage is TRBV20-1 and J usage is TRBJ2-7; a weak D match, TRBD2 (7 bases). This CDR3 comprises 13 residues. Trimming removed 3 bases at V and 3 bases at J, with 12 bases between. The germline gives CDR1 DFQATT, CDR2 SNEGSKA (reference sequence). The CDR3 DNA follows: TGCAGTGCTAGTAAGGGGGACTACTACGAGCAGTACTTC. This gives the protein CSASKGDYYEQYF.

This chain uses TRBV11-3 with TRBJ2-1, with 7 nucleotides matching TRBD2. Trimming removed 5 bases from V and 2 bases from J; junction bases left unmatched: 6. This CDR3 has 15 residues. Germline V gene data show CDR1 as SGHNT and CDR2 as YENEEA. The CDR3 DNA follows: TGTGCCAGCAGCCCGAGACTAGCAGCCTACAATGAGCAGTTCTTC. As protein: CASSPRLAAYNEQFF.

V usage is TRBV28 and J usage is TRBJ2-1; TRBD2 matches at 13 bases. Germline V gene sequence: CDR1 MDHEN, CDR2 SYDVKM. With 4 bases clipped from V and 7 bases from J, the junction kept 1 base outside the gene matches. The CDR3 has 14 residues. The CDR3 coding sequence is TGTGCCAGCAGTTCGGGACTAGCGGGAAATGAGCAGTTCTTC. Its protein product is CASSSGLAGNEQFF.

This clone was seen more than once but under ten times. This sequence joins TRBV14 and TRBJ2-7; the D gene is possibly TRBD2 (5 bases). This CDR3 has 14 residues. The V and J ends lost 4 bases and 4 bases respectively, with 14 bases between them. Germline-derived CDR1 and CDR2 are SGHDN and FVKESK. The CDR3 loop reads CASSPRPSRYEQYF. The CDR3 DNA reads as TGTGCCAGCAGCCCCCGCCCTAGCAGATACGAGCAGTACTTC. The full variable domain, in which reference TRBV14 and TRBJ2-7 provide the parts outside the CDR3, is EAGVTQFPSHSVIEKGQTVTLRCDPISGHDNLYWYRRVMGKEIKFLLHFVKESKQDESGMPNNRFLAERTGGTYSTLKVQPAELEDSGVYFCASSPRPSRYEQYFGPGTRLTVT.

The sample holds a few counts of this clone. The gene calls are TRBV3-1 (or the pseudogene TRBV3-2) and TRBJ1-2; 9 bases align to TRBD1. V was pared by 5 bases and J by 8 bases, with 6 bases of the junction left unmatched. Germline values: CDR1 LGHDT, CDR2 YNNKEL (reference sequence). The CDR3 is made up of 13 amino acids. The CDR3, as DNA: TGTGCCAGCAGCGACGACAGGGGGGTCGGCTACACCTTC. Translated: CASSDDRGVGYTF.

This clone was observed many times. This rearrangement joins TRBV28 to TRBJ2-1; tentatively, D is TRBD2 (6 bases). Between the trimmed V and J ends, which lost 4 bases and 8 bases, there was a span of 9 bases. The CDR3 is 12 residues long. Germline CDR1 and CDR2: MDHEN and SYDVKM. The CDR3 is CASSSSGDEQFF. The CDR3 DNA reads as TGTGCCAGCAGTTCATCGGGGGATGAGCAGTTCTTC. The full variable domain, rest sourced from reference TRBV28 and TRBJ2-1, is DVKVTQSSRYLVKRTGEKVFLECVQDMDHENMFWYRQDPGLGLRLIYFSYDVKMKEKGDIPEGYSVSREKKERFSLILESASTNQTSMYLCASSSSGDEQFFGPGTRLTVL.

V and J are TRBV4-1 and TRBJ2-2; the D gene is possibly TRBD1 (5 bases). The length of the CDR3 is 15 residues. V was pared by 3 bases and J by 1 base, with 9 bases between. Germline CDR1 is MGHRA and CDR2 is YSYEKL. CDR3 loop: CASSQRQLNTGELFF. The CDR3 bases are TGCGCCAGCAGCCAGAGACAGTTGAACACCGGGGAGCTGTTTTTT.

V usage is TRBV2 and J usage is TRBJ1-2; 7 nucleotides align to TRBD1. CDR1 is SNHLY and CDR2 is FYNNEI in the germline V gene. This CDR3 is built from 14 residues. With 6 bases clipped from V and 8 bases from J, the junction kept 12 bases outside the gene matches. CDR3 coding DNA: TGTGCCAGCAGGCTCTCTACAGGGGAAAGAGGCTACACCTTC. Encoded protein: CASRLSTGERGYTF.

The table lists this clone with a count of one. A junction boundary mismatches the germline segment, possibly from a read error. CDR3 loop: CASSLTGQGATEAFF. DNA for the CDR3: TGTGCCAGCAGCCTAACTGGACAGGGGGCGACTGAAGCTTTCTTT. The V call is TRBV7-3, the J call TRBJ1-1, with 11 bases identical to TRBD1. CDR1 is SGHTA and CDR2 is FQGTGA in the germline V gene. This CDR3 comprises 15 residues.

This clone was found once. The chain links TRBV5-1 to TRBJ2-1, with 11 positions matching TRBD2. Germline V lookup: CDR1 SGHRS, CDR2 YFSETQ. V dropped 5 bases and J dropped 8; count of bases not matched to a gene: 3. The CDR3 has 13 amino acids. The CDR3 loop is CASSTSGSYEQFF. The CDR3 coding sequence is TGCGCCAGCAGTACTAGCGGGAGTTATGAGCAGTTCTTC.

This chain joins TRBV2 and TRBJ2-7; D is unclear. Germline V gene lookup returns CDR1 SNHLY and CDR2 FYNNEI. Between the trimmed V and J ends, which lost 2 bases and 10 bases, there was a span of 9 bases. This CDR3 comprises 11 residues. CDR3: CASSESVSQYF. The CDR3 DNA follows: TGTGCCAGCAGTGAATCCGTTTCCCAGTACTTC. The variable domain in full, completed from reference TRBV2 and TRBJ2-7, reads EPEVTQTPSHQVTQMGQEVILRCVPISNHLYFYWYRQILGQKVEFLVSFYNNEISEKSEIFDDQFSVERPDGSNFTLKIRSTKLEDSAMYFCASSESVSQYFGPGTRLTVT.

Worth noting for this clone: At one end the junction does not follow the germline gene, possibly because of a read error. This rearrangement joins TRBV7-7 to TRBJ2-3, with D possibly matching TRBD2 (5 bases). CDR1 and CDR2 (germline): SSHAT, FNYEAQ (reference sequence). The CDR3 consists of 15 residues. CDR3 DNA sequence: TGTGCTAGCAGCTTAAACCCGGAGGTCACAGATACGCAGTATTTT. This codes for CASSLNPEVTDTQYF.

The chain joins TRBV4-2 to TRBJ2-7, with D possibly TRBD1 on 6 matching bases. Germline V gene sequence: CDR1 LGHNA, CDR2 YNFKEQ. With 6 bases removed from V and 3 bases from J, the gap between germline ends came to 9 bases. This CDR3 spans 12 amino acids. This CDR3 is CASRKGGYEQYF. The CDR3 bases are TGTGCCAGCAGAAAAGGGGGCTACGAGCAGTACTTC.

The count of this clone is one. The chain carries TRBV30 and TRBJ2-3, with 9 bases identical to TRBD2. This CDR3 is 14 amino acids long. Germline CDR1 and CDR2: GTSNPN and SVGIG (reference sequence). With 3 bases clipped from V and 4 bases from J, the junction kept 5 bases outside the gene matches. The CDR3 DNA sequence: TGTGCCTGGAGGGCTAGCGGGGACCCAGATACGCAGTATTTT. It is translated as CAWRASGDPDTQYF.

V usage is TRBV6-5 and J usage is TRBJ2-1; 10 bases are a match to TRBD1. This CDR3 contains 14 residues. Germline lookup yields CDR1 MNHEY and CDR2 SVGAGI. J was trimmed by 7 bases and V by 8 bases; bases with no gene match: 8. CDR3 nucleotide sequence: TGTGCCAGCCAATCTGACAGGGGGCGGAATGAGCAGTTCTTC. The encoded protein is CASQSDRGRNEQFF.

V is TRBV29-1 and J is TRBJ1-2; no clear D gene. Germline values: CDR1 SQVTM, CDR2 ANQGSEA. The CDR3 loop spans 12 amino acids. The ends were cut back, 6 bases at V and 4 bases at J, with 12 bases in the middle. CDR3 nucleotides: TGCAGCGTCGGCGGGGAGCTCTATGGCTACACCTTC. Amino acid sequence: CSVGGELYGYTF.